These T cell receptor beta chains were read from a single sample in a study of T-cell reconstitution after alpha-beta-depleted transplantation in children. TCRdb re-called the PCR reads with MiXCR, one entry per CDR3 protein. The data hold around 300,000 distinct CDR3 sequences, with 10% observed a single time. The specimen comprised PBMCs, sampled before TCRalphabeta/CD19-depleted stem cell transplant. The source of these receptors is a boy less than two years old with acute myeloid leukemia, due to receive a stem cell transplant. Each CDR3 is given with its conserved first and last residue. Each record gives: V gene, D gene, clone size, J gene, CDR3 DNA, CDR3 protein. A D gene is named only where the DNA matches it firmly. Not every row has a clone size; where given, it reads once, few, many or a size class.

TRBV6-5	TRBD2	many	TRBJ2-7	TGTGCCAGCAGTACCCCTAGCGGACCTTACGAGCAGTACTTC	CASSTPSGPYEQYF
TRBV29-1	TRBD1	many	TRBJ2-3	TGCAGCGTTGAAGAGGGACAGGGGGCGCCCACAGATACGCAGTATTTT	CSVEEGQGAPTDTQYF
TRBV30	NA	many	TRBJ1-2	TGTGCCCAAAAGGGAGAGGGAGGGCCCCGCTATGGCTACACCTTC	CAQKGEGGPRYGYTF
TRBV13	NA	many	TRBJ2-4	TGTGCCAGCAGCTCCCCCAGGGCCAAAAACATTCAGTACTTC	CASSSPRAKNIQYF
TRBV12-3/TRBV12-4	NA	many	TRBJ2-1	TGTGCCAGCAGTTTGGAACAGGGGCCCAATAGCGGGGAGCAGTTCTTC	CASSLEQGPNSGEQFF
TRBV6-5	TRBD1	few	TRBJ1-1	TGTGCCAGCAGTTACTCGGGACAGGGGCCGACTGAAGCTTTCTTT	CASSYSGQGPTEAFF
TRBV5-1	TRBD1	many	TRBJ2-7	TGCGCCAGCAGCCTGGGACAGGGACAGGACGAGCAGTACTTC	CASSLGQGQDEQYF
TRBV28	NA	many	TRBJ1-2	TGTGCCAGTCACGGGGCCAGGGAAGGCTACACCTTC	CASHGAREGYTF
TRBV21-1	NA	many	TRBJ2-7	TGTGCCAGCAGCAATTGGCTAGCGGGTTTCGACGAGCAGTACTTC	CASSNWLAGFDEQYF
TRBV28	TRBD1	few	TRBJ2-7	TGTGCCAGCAGACCTTGGGACAGGTCCTACGAGCAGTACTTC	CASRPWDRSYEQYF
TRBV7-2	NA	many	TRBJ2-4	TGTGCCAGCAGCTTTGGAGGGACGGCCAAAAACATTCAGTACTTC	CASSFGGTAKNIQYF
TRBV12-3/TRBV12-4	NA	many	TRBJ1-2	TGTGCCAGCAAAGCTAACTATGGCTACACCTTC	CASKANYGYTF
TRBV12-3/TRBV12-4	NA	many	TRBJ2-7	TGTGCCAGCAGTCCAGAGACCTTAAGCTGGTACGAGCAGTACTTC	CASSPETLSWYEQYF
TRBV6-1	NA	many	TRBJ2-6	TGTGCCAGCAGCCGGGTCAGCTCTGGGGCCAACGTCCTGACTTTC	CASSRVSSGANVLTF
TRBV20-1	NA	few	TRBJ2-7	TGCAGTGGGATCGTTGGTCCGAGCTCCTACGAGCAGTACTTC	CSGIVGPSSYEQYF
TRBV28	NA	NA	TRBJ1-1	TGTGCCAGCAGTTACGTACTGGGACCCACTGAAGCTTTCTTT	CASSYVLGPTEAFF
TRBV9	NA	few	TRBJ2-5	TGTGCCAGCAGCGTTGACAGGAACCAAGAGACCCAGTACTTC	CASSVDRNQETQYF
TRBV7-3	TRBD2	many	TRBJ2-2	TGTGCCAGCAGCTTAGCGGGGGGGCCCGCCGGGGAGCTGTTTTTT	CASSLAGGPAGELFF
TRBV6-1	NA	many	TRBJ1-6	TGTGCCAGCAGTGGACGGATTTATAATTCACCCCTCCACTTT	CASSGRIYNSPLHF
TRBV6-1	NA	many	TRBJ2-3	TGTGCCAGCAGTGATTTGCGGGGCCATGATACGCAGTATTTT	CASSDLRGHDTQYF
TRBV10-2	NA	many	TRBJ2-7	TGCGCCAGCACCGAGGTGGGGGGCGGGGAGCAGTACTTC	CASTEVGGGEQYF
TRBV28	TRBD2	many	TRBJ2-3	TGTGCCAACTCTAGCGGGAGAATGCGTGGCACAGATACGCAGTATTTT	CANSSGRMRGTDTQYF
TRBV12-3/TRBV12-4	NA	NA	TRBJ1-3	TGTGCCAGCAGTTTAATAGGGACGCAAGCTAGAAACACCATATATTTT	CASSLIGTQARNTIYF
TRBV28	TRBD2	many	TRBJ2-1	TGTGCCAGCATCGAAGGACTAGCGGGGGACAACAATGAGCAGTTCTTC	CASIEGLAGDNNEQFF
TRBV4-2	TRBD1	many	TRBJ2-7	TGTGCCAGCAGCCAAGCGGGGGACAGGGGGAACGAGCAGTACTTC	CASSQAGDRGNEQYF
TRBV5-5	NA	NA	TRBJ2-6	TGTGCCAGCAGCTTGGTGGCAGCTTTCTCTGGGGCCAACGTCCTGACTTTC	CASSLVAAFSGANVLTF
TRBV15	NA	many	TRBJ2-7	TGTGCCACCAGCAGCGAAACCATCCTCTCCTACGAGCAGTACTTC	CATSSETILSYEQYF
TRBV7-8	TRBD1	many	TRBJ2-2	TGTGCCAGCAGCCCACGGCCGGACAGGGACACCGGGGAGCTGTTTTTT	CASSPRPDRDTGELFF
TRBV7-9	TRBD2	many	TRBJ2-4	TGTGCCAGCAGCTTAGTTCTCTTAGGACTAGCGGGTCGAGCCAAAAACATTCAGTACTTC	CASSLVLLGLAGRAKNIQYF
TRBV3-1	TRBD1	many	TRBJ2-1	TGTGCCAGCAGCCAAAGGGACAGATCACGGGAGCAGTTCTTC	CASSQRDRSREQFF
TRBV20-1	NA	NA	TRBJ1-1	TGCAGTGCTAGAGACCGGGGGTGGGGCACTGAAGCTTTCTTT	CSARDRGWGTEAFF
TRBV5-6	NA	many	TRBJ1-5	TGTGCCAGCAGCTTGAAAAATCAGCCCCAGCATTTT	CASSLKNQPQHF
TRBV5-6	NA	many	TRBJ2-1	TGTGCCAGCAGCTTGTGGGTGCGGGAGCAGTTCTTC	CASSLWVREQFF
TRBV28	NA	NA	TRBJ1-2	TGTGCCAGCAGTGAAACAGGGATCCCGTTCTATGGCTACACCTTC	CASSETGIPFYGYTF
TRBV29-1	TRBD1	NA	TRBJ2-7	TGCAGCGTTGGGGGTGTGACAGGGGTATACGAGCAGTACTTC	CSVGGVTGVYEQYF
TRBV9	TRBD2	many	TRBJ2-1	TGTGCCAGCAGCGTAGCGCCGGGGAGGGACAATGAGCAGTTCTTC	CASSVAPGRDNEQFF
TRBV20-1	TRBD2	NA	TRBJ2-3	TGCAGTGCAAACAACCTCCCCCCAGGACTAGCGGGACCTTCCACAGATACGCAGTATTTT	CSANNLPPGLAGPSTDTQYF
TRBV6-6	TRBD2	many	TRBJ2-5	TGTGCCAGCAGCCCAAAGGGCGGGGGGTACCAAGAGACCCAGTACTTC	CASSPKGGGYQETQYF
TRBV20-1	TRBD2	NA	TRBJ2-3	TGCAGTGCTAGCCATAGCGGGAGACCCACAGATACGCAGTATTTT	CSASHSGRPTDTQYF
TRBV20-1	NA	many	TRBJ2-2	TGCAGTGCAACCGGGACGGATAACACCGGGGAGCTGTTTTTT	CSATGTDNTGELFF
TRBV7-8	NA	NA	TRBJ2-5	TGTGCCAGCAGCTTAGTAAGGGGTCAGAGAGGAGAGACCCAGTACTTC	CASSLVRGQRGETQYF
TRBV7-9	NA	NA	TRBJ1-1	TGTGCTACTTCAGAATCCATGAGGAACACTGAAGCTTTCTTT	CATSESMRNTEAFF
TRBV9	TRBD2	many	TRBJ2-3	TGTGCCAGCAGCGTCCTAGCGGGGGGCACAGATACGCAGTATTTT	CASSVLAGGTDTQYF
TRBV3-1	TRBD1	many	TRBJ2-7	TGTGCCAGCAGCCAAGACCCCCGGGACAGGGACGAGCAGTACTTC	CASSQDPRDRDEQYF